This record concerns one TCR beta chain sequence. What it recognizes is unknown. PCR involved 60 Vbeta and 13 Jbeta primers. Some clones are missing from TCRdb's copy, which holds only in-frame ones; the method was immunoSEQ multiplex PCR. In the table there are 150,000 to 200,000 clones, more than 85% of which are singletons. Germline V gene data show CDR1 as SGHTA and CDR2 as FQGNSA. Trimming pared 6 bases from V and 4 bases from J, leaving 12 bases between. There are 13 residues in the CDR3. This record comes from a study of cytomegalovirus exposure and HLA in healthy donors. The wider study: Some 180 million T cells yielded roughly 120 million unique TCR beta sequences in earlier analysis. Whole-study results and caveats: Analyses of presence/absence relied on an assumption of roughly uniform sequencing depth across donors.

Sequences were obtained from PBMCs. This clonotype was sampled from a girl under three years old in good health and CMV-seronegative. The chain employs TRBV7-2 and TRBJ2-5; D is unclear. The CDR3 coding sequence is TGTGCCAGCAGTACATACGCAACAGAGACCCAGTACTTC. This codes for CASSTYATETQYF.